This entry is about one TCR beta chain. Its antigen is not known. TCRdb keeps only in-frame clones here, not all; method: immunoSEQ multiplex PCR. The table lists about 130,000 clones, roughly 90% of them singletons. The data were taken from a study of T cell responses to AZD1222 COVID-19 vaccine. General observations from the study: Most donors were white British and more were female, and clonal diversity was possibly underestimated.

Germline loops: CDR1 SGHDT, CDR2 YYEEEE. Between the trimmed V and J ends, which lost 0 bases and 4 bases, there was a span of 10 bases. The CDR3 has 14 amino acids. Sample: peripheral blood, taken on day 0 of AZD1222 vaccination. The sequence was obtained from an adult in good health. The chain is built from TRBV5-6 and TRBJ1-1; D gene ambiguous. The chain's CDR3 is CASSLVSGSTEAFF. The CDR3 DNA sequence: TGTGCCAGCAGCTTGGTATCGGGATCCACTGAAGCTTTCTTT. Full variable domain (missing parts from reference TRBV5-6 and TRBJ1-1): DAGVTQSPTHLIKTRGQQVTLRCSPKSGHDTVSWYQQALGQGPQFIFQYYEEEERQRGNFPDRFSGHQFPNYSSELNVNALLLGDSALYLCASSLVSGSTEAFFGQGTRLTVV.